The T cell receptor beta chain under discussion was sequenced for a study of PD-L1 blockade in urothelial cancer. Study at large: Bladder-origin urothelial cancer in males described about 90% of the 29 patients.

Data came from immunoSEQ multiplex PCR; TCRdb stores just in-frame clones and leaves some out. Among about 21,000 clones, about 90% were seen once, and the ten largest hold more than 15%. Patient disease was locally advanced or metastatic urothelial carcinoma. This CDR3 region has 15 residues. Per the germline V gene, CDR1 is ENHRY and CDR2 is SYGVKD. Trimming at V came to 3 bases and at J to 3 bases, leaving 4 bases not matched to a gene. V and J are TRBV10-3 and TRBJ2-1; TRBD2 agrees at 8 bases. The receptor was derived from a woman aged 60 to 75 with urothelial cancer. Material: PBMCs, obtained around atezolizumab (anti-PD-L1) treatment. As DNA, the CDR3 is TGTGCCATCAGTGAAGCGGGAGAAGGCTACAATGAGCAGTTCTTC. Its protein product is CAISEAGEGYNEQFF.